This is a list of T cell receptor beta chains from one sample in a study of radiation and T cells in renal cell carcinoma. The method was immunoSEQ multiplex PCR; TCRdb's version includes in-frame clones alone and lacks a portion of them. The table includes about 130,000 clones, 88% detected once. Material: blood, obtained from a patient whose treatment included radiotherapy and nephrectomy. Receptors were obtained from a woman in her 70s with renal cell carcinoma. The CDR3 runs from the conserved cysteine through the conserved F or W. The order of the fields is J gene, clone size, D gene, V gene, CDR3 protein, CDR3 DNA. The D gene is left open where the match is weak. Clone size, where shown, is once, few, many, or a class for clones that have expanded.

>TRBJ2-1|few|NA|TRBV2
CASSGVGGTYNEQFF
TGTGCCAGCAGTGGGGTCGGGGGAACCTACAATGAGCAGTTCTTC
>TRBJ1-1|NA|TRBD1|TRBV9
CASSVEDRRNTEAFF
TGTGCCAGCAGCGTAGAGGACAGGAGGAACACTGAAGCTTTCTTT
>TRBJ1-3|once|NA|TRBV19
CASSPTGGNTIYF
TGTGCCAGTAGTCCCACGGGGGGAAACACCATATATTTT
>TRBJ1-1|NA|NA|TRBV5-1
CASSSGHPGRNTEAFF
TGCGCCAGCAGCTCGGGCCACCCGGGTAGGAACACTGAAGCTTTCTTT
>TRBJ1-2|NA|TRBD1|TRBV9
CASSIGQGGNGYTF
TGTGCCAGCAGCATCGGACAGGGGGGTAATGGCTACACCTTC
>TRBJ2-4|NA|TRBD2|TRBV19
CASSSAGTTLAKNIQYF
TGTGCCAGTAGTTCCGCAGGGACTACCCTAGCCAAAAACATTCAGTACTTC
>TRBJ1-3|NA|TRBD1|TRBV4-1
CASSPRDRGTVGNTIYF
TGCGCCAGCAGCCCGCGGGACAGGGGGACGGTTGGAAACACCATATATTTT
>TRBJ1-1|NA|NA|TRBV5-1
CASSLGEAWNTEAFF
TGCGCCAGCAGCTTGGGGGAGGCCTGGAACACTGAAGCTTTCTTT
>TRBJ2-5|NA|TRBD1|TRBV7-6
CASTPGGTVETQYF
TGTGCCAGCACCCCAGGGGGCACGGTAGAGACCCAGTACTTC
>TRBJ2-3|NA|TRBD2|TRBV30
CAYLTSGGPDTQYF
TGTGCCTACCTGACTAGCGGGGGGCCAGATACGCAGTATTTT
>TRBJ1-4|NA|TRBD1|TRBV5-8
CASSSRQGTKLFF
TGTGCCAGCAGCTCGCGACAGGGAACGAAACTGTTTTTT
>TRBJ1-2|NA|TRBD1|TRBV25-1
CASSEFGTDYGYTF
TGTGCCAGCAGTGAATTTGGGACAGACTATGGCTACACCTTC
>TRBJ1-1|once|TRBD1|TRBV4-3
CASSQFRQGARNTEAFF
TGCGCCAGCAGCCAATTCCGACAGGGAGCGAGAAACACTGAAGCTTTCTTT
>TRBJ1-2|NA|NA|TRBV28
CASRQGSYGYTF
TGTGCCAGCAGGCAGGGTAGTTACGGCTACACCTTC
>TRBJ1-5|few|NA|TRBV6-1
CASSVGGDQPQHF
TGTGCCAGCAGTGTGGGTGGGGATCAGCCCCAGCATTTT
>TRBJ1-4|NA|NA|TRBV7-9
CASSSTGRGLTNEKLFF
TGTGCCAGCAGCTCCACGGGACGGGGACTTACTAATGAAAAACTGTTTTTT
>TRBJ1-1|once|TRBD1|TRBV7-2
CASSSRGQGNTEAFF
TGTGCCAGCAGCTCGAGAGGACAGGGTAACACTGAAGCTTTCTTT
>TRBJ1-1|NA|NA|TRBV15
CATSSVTGGEAFF
TGTGCCACCAGCAGTGTCACAGGTGGAGAAGCTTTCTTT
>TRBJ1-1|NA|NA|TRBV30
CAWSVWGGEAFF
TGTGCCTGGAGTGTGTGGGGGGGTGAAGCTTTCTTT
>TRBJ1-5|NA|NA|TRBV2
CASRDFGGGNQPQHF
TGTGCCAGCAGGGACTTCGGGGGAGGCAATCAGCCCCAGCATTTT